The T cell receptor (beta chain) described here comes from a study of T cell responses to AZD1222 COVID-19 vaccine. The repertoire was sequenced with immunoSEQ multiplex PCR; TCRdb's copy has only in-frame clones and lacks some. The sample lists about 260,000 clones, more than 85% occurring once. This clone was counted only a few times. The sequence was obtained from an adult in good health. This specimen consisted of peripheral blood, obtained on day 0 of AZD1222 vaccination.

CDR3: CASSYGQTYEQYF. Written as DNA, the CDR3 is TGTGCCAGCAGTTACGGGCAGACCTACGAGCAGTACTTC. The genes are TRBV6-2 or TRBV6-3 and TRBJ2-7, with unresolved D. The CDR3 sequence is 13 residues long. Trimming cost V 2 bases and J 2 bases, with 7 bases left between them. The germline CDR1 and CDR2 sequences are MNHEY and SVGEGT.